The 24 T cell receptor beta chains listed next were all sequenced from one sample in a study of low-dose radiotherapy and immunotherapy resistance in tumors. Time point of the sample: before trial treatment. TRAV- and TRBV-specific primers primed first-strand cDNA, covering alpha and beta chains. With a constant-region primer and a V-primer adapter, TCRs were subjected to 20 PCR cycles of amplification. Each CDR3 protein is one row after TCRdb ran MiXCR on the reads. The table lists nearly 95,000 distinct CDR3 sequences, 8% to 10% of them singletons. Specimen: PBMCs, collected before treatment. These receptors were collected from a male donor with prostate cancer.

In the case of this clonotype: It differs at one base from a far larger clone, so likely a read error. The chain links TRBV6-4 to TRBJ2-1; TRBD1 aligns across 7 bases. CDR3 size: 15 residues. Germline lookup yields CDR1 MRHNA and CDR2 SNTAGT. In nucleotides, the CDR3 is TGTGCCAGCAGTTCTCCGGGACAGCAGAACAATGAGCAGCTCTTC. This encodes CASSSPGQQNNEQLF.

Turning to this clonotype: With a far larger clone one base away, a read error is the likely cause. The chain employs TRBV13 and TRBJ1-1; D is possibly TRBD1 (6 bases). The V gene's germline CDR1 is PRHDT and CDR2 FYEKMQ (reference sequence). This CDR3 has 13 amino acids. The CDR3 protein is CASSPTGHTEALF. The CDR3 DNA reads TGTGCCAGCAGCCCAACAGGGCACACTGAAGCTCTCTTT.

The sample holds many counts of this clonotype. V is TRBV9 and J is TRBJ1-5, with TRBD1 as a possible D gene (6 bases). The CDR3 runs to 13 residues. Trimming shortened V by 4 bases and J by 7 bases, and 12 bases separated the two germline ends. Germline V lookup: CDR1 SGDLS, CDR2 YYNGEE. Here the CDR3 reads CASSRGGGQPQHF. The CDR3 coding sequence is TGTGCCAGCAGCCGGGGTGGGGGCCAGCCCCAGCATTTT.

This clonotype was counted many times. This rearrangement joins TRBV20-1 to TRBJ2-1, with 10 bases fitting TRBD2. CDR3 length equals 14 residues. Trimming took 6 bases from V and 14 from J; bases not matched to a gene: 16. Germline loops: CDR1 DFQATT, CDR2 SNEGSKA (reference sequence). The CDR3 DNA reads as TGCAGTGCCAAATCGGCCGGGACTAGCGCGTCGGAGTTCTTC. It yields the protein CSAKSAGTSASEFF.

This clonotype has at least ten counts. The J gene is TRBJ2-2, the V gene TRBV29-1; no reliable D call. Deletions cut 4 bases from V and 4 bases from J, with 16 bases between. The CDR3 has 15 residues. Germline loops: CDR1 SQVTM, CDR2 ANQGSEA. CDR3 sequence (DNA): TGCAGCGTTGCCCCTACGACCAGCACCACCGGGGAGCTGTTTTTT. Protein product: CSVAPTTSTTGELFF.

This chain uses TRBV5-1 with TRBJ2-2; D might be TRBD2 (6 bases). The CDR3 totals 16 residues. Germline CDR1 SGHRS, CDR2 YFSETQ. Trimming removed 6 bases from V and 6 bases from J, with 21 bases in between. DNA for the CDR3: TGCGCCAGCAAGACTGGGACGGGGACTCTGGCCGGGGAGCTGTTTTTT. Its translation: CASKTGTGTLAGELFF.

In its sample, this clonotype was seen many times. The V and J genes are TRBV4-1 and TRBJ2-1; TRBD2 matches 13 bases. CDR1 and CDR2 (germline): MGHRA, YSYEKL. J gave up 7 bases and V 2 bases, and 11 bases lay outside the gene matches. The CDR3 covers 18 residues. Here the CDR3 reads CASSQLTGLAGMANEQFF. The CDR3 region has the DNA TGCGCCAGCAGCCAACTAACGGGACTAGCGGGAATGGCGAATGAGCAGTTCTTC.

There are many counts of this clonotype. The chain couples TRBV12-3 or TRBV12-4 to TRBJ2-1; D unresolved. The CDR3 contains 13 residues. V lost 2 bases to trimming and J lost 6 bases, with 8 bases between them. The CDR3 sequence is CASSLPNGNEQFF. As DNA, the CDR3 is TGTGCCAGCAGTTTACCTAATGGCAATGAGCAGTTCTTC.

There are many counts of this clonotype. V is TRBV20-1 and J is TRBJ2-2; 8 positions agree with TRBD2. V shed 2 bases, J shed 8 bases, and the junction held 10 bases outside the gene matches. Germline V gene data show CDR1 as DFQATT and CDR2 as SNEGSKA (reference sequence). CDR3 length: 15 residues. The CDR3 DNA is TGCAGTGCTAGAATCCAGCGGGAGCTCTCTGGGGAGCTGTTTTTT. This translates into CSARIQRELSGELFF.

Regarding this clonotype: This is likely an artifact of a read error, given a far larger clone one base away. This chain uses TRBV27 with TRBJ2-7; 10 bases match TRBD1. V trimming: 4 bases; J trimming: 7 bases; junction bases outside the gene matches: 13. The CDR3 is 16 residues long. Looked up from germline, CDR1 is MNHEY and CDR2 is SMNVEV (reference sequence). This CDR3 reads CASSSPRQGAPGEQYF. In nucleotides, the CDR3 is TGTGCCAGCAGTTCGCCGAGACAGGGGGCGCCGGGTGAGCAGTACTTC.

The table lists this clonotype with many counts. J is TRBJ2-1 and V is TRBV19, with TRBD2 matching 7 bases. CDR3 length equals 13 residues. Germline V lookup: CDR1 LNHDA, CDR2 SQIVND (reference sequence). With 6 bases clipped from V and 7 bases from J, the junction kept 6 bases outside the gene matches. CDR3 sequence (DNA): TGTGCCAGTAGAGCCCCTAGCGGAAATGAGCAGTTCTTC. This sequence encodes CASRAPSGNEQFF.

In its sample, this clonotype was seen many times. The genes are TRBV2 and TRBJ2-1; 7 bases agree with TRBD2. The V and J ends lost 7 bases and 7 bases, in that order; junction bases with no gene match: 13. The CDR3 is 15 amino acids. CDR1 and CDR2 from the germline V gene are SNHLY and FYNNEI. CDR3 sequence: CASNLGGGPGNEQFF. The CDR3 DNA follows: TGTGCCAGCAACCTCGGGGGAGGGCCAGGAAATGAGCAGTTCTTC.

There are many counts of this clonotype. The rearrangement uses TRBV9 and TRBJ2-1; TRBD1 might be the D (5 bases). Germline V gives CDR1 SGDLS, CDR2 YYNGEE. Deletions cut 3 bases from V and 1 base from J, with 11 bases between. CDR3 length: 15 residues. The CDR3 reads CASSEQGGSYNEQFF. The CDR3 DNA reads TGTGCCAGCAGCGAGCAGGGTGGTTCCTACAATGAGCAGTTCTTC.

This clonotype was seen at least ten times. The chain employs TRBV2 and TRBJ1-5; 10 bases are shared with TRBD1. Germline values: CDR1 SNHLY, CDR2 FYNNEI. The CDR3 runs 14 residues. V was clipped by 10 bases and J by 6 bases; unmatched bases: 9. The CDR3 DNA follows: TGTGCCATTGGACAGGGGGATAGTGGTCAGCCCCAGCATTTT. This translates into CAIGQGDSGQPQHF.

This clonotype was picked up many times. The rearrangement links TRBV20-1 to TRBJ2-7; 7 positions agree with TRBD1. Germline CDR1 DFQATT, CDR2 SNEGSKA (reference sequence). This CDR3 spans 13 amino acids. The V and J ends lost 0 bases and 4 bases, in that order; junction bases with no gene match: 3. In DNA, the CDR3 is TGCAGTGCTAGAGATGGCAGGGGGTACGAGCAGTACTTC. Protein product: CSARDGRGYEQYF.

This clonotype was counted at least ten times. This rearrangement joins TRBV20-1 to TRBJ2-5; unclear D gene. CDR3 size: 13 residues. Germline lookup yields CDR1 DFQATT and CDR2 SNEGSKA (reference sequence). V lost 7 bases, J lost 0 bases, and 12 bases lay in between. The CDR3 region is CSVQTANQETQYF. CDR3 DNA sequence: TGCAGTGTACAAACAGCAAACCAAGAGACCCAGTACTTC.

This clonotype was counted many times. V gene TRBV5-1 combines with J gene TRBJ2-5, with 10 bases fitting TRBD2. V trimming: 3 bases; J trimming: 5 bases; junction bases outside the gene matches: 7. Germline V CDR1 and CDR2: SGHRS, YFSETQ. The CDR3 totals 15 residues. CDR3 region: CASSSSGRAGETQYF. As DNA, the CDR3 is TGCGCCAGCAGCTCCAGCGGGAGGGCCGGGGAGACCCAGTACTTC.

In this sample, this clonotype turned up many times. The rearrangement links TRBV20-1 to TRBJ1-1; D not resolved. Looked up from germline, CDR1 is DFQATT and CDR2 is SNEGSKA (reference sequence). Between the trimmed V and J ends, which lost 2 bases and 6 bases, there was a span of 7 bases. The CDR3 sequence is 11 residues long. The CDR3 reads CSARKLPEAFF. CDR3 bases: TGCAGTGCTAGAAAACTCCCTGAAGCTTTCTTT.

This clonotype was seen at least ten times. The chain combines TRBV20-1 with TRBJ2-7, with 8 bases fitting TRBD1. The CDR3 sequence is 16 residues long. J gave up 1 base and V 5 bases, and 13 bases lay outside the gene matches. From germline, CDR1 is DFQATT and CDR2 SNEGSKA (reference sequence). The CDR3 loop reads CSAQRPDREFSYEQYF. The CDR3 DNA follows: TGCAGTGCTCAACGTCCGGACAGGGAGTTTTCCTACGAGCAGTACTTC.

To note about this clonotype: Only one base separates this from a far larger clonotype, so it likely reflects a read error. V and J are TRBV12-5 and TRBJ2-7, with TRBD1 matching over 7 bases. Germline CDR1 is LGHNT and CDR2 is FRNRAP. V was pared by 1 base and J by 7 bases, with 10 bases of the junction left unmatched. The CDR3 is 15 amino acids. The DNA for the CDR3 is TGTGCTAGTGGTTTGGCACTAACAGGGGTCAATGAGCAGTACTTC. Translating it yields CASGLALTGVNEQYF.

CDR3: CASSEKGGRETQYF. CDR3 DNA: TGTGCCAGCAGCGAGAAGGGCGGGAGAGAGACCCAGTACTTC. This chain links TRBV9 with TRBJ2-5; TRBD2 matches 7 bases. Germline CDR1 SGDLS, CDR2 YYNGEE. The V and J ends lost 3 bases and 4 bases, in that order; junction bases with no gene match: 6. CDR3 size: 14 residues.

Turning to this clonotype: A read error is likely here: a far larger clone is one base away. The V and J genes are TRBV9 and TRBJ2-5, with TRBD2 matching 7 bases. The CDR3 consists of 15 residues. Per the germline V gene, CDR1 is SGDLS and CDR2 is YYNGEE. V trimming: 4 bases; J trimming: 11 bases; junction bases outside the gene matches: 17. The CDR3 bases are TGTGCCAGCAGCCCCCAGGGCGGGAGCTTGGGTGAGCAGTACTTC. Translated, it gives CASSPQGGSLGEQYF.

In the case of this clonotype: It is likely a read error: a sequence one base away is far more abundant. The chain recombines TRBV29-1 with TRBJ2-4; 9 positions match TRBD1. The DNA end favors TRBJ2-7, so the J call may be wrong. The CDR3 sequence is 13 residues long. The germline V gene has CDR1 SQVTM and CDR2 ANQGSEA. The CDR3 protein is CSVVLQGANEQYF. For the CDR3, the DNA is TGCAGCGTTGTATTACAGGGGGCCAACGAGCAGTACTTC.

This clonotype was counted many times. This sequence joins TRBV6-5 and TRBJ2-3; 7 bases align to TRBD2. Germline lookup yields CDR1 MNHEY and CDR2 SVGAGI. With 5 bases clipped from V and 2 bases from J, the junction kept 10 bases outside the gene matches. The CDR3 contains 16 residues. The CDR3 protein is CASSPVGGRVTDTQYF. The CDR3 nucleotides read TGTGCCAGCAGTCCGGTCGGCGGGAGAGTCACAGATACGCAGTATTTT.